This T cell receptor beta chain was sequenced for a study of TIL therapy for anti-PD-1-resistant metastatic lung cancer. The libraries were made with immunoSEQ v3. Using immunoSEQ multiplex PCR, the repertoire was profiled, and TCRdb retains in-frame clones only, with some absent. The sample lists about 26,000 clones, under 80% seen once, with about 15% in the top ten. Regarding this clone: A read error may account for a junction end that differs from germline.

As to time point: pre-treatment sample, taken before nivolumab and TIL therapy. Pleural nodules or supraclavicular lymph nodes made up most of the excised metastases sampled. Germline V gives CDR1 MNHNS, CDR2 SASEGT. This CDR3 spans 13 amino acids. The chain has TRBV6-1 and TRBJ1-5; possible D gene TRBD1, 6 bases. The sequence was collected from a woman aged 30 to 85 with non-small cell lung cancer. The sequenced sample was tumor tissue, obtained at baseline. CDR3 nucleotide sequence: TGTGCCATCAGTGTGAACAGGGAACAGCCCCAGCATTTT. Translated: CAISVNREQPQHF.